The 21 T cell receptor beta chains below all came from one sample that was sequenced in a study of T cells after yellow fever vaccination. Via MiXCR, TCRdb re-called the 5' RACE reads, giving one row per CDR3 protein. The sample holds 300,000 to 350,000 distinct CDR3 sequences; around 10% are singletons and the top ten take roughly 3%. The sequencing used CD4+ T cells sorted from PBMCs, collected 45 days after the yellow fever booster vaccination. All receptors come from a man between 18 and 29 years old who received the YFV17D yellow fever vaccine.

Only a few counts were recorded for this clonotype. The DNA for the CDR3 is TGTGCCAGCAGTGGAGACCTCAATCAGCCCCAGCATTTT. Amino acids: CASSGDLNQPQHF. This chain links TRBV25-1 with TRBJ1-5; D remains ambiguous. V gave up 4 bases and J gave up 3 bases, with 7 bases separating them. The CDR3 totals 13 residues. Per the germline V gene, CDR1 is MGHDK and CDR2 is SYGVNS.

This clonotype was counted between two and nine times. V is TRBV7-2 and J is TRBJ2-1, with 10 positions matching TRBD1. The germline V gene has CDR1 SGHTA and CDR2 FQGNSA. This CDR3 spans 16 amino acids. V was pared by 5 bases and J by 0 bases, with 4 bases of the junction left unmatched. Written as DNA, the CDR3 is TGTGCCAGCAGCCGGGACAGGGGAAGCTCCTACAATGAGCAGTTCTTC. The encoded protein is CASSRDRGSSYNEQFF.

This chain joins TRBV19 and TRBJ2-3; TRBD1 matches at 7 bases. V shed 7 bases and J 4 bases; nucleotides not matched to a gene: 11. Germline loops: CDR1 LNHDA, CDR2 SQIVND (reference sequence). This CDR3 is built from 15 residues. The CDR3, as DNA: TGTGCCAGTAACGGCCGGGACAGCCCCGCAGATACGCAGTATTTT. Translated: CASNGRDSPADTQYF.

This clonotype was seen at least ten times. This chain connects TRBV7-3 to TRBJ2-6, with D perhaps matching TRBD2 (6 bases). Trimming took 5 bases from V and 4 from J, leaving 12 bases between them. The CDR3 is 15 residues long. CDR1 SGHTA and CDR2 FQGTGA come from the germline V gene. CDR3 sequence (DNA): TGTGCCAGCAGCCCGAGCGGGTCCGGGGCCAACGTCCTGACTTTC. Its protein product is CASSPSGSGANVLTF.

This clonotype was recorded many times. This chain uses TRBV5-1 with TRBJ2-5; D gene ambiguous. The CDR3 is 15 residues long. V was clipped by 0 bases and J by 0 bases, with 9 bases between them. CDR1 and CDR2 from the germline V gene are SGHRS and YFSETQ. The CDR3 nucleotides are TGCGCCAGCAGCTTGGTAGGTCAGAACCAAGAGACCCAGTACTTC. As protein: CASSLVGQNQETQYF. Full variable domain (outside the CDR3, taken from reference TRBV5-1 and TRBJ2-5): KAGVTQTPRYLIKTRGQQVTLSCSPISGHRSVSWYQQTPGQGLQFLFEYFSETQRNKGNFPGRFSGRQFSNSRSEMNVSTLELGDSALYLCASSLVGQNQETQYFGPGTRLLVL.

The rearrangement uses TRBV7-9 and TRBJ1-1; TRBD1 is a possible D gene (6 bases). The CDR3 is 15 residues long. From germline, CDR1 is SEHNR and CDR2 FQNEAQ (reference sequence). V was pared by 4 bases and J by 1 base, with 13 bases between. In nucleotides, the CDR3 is TGTGCCAGCAGCTATGGGGGGGCAAGGAACACTGAAGCTTTCTTT. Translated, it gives CASSYGGARNTEAFF. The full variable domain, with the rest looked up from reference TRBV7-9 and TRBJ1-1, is DTGVSQNPRHKITKRGQNVTFRCDPISEHNRLYWYRQTLGQGPEFLTYFQNEAQLEKSRLLSDRFSAERPKGSFSTLEIQRTEQGDSAMYLCASSYGGARNTEAFFGQGTRLTVV.

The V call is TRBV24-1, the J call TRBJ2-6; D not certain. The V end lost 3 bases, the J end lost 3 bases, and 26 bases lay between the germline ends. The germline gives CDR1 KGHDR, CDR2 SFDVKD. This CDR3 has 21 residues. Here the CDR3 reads CATSDPERWEGAWSGANVLTF. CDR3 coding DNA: TGTGCCACCAGTGATCCGGAGAGGTGGGAAGGAGCGTGGAGTGGGGCCAACGTCCTGACTTTC.

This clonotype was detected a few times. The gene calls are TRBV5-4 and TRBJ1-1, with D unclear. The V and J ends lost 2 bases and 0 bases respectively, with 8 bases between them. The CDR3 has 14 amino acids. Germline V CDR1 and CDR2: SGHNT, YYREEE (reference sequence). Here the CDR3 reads CASSFRSLNTEAFF. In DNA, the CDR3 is TGTGCCAGCAGCTTTAGAAGTCTGAACACTGAAGCTTTCTTT.

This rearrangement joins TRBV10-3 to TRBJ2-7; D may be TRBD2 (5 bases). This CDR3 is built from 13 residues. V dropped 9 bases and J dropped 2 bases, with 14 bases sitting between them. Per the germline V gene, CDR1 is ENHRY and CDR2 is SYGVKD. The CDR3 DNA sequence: TGTGCCATTCGGACCTCGGGGACCTACGAGCAGTACTTC. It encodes CAIRTSGTYEQYF.

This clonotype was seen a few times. DNA for the CDR3: TGTGCCAGCTCACGGAACGCCGCCTACACCGGGGAGCTGTTTTTT. This encodes CASSRNAAYTGELFF. The J gene is TRBJ2-2, the V gene TRBV18; D is unclear. This CDR3 spans 15 amino acids. V was pared by 4 bases and J by 3 bases, with 12 bases between. Germline lookup yields CDR1 KGHSH and CDR2 LQKENI.

The CDR3, as DNA: TGTGCCAGCAGTGGTAGGACAGGTATATCCGAAGCTTTCTTT. It specifies CASSGRTGISEAFF. The rearrangement links TRBV2 to TRBJ1-1; 7 bases line up with TRBD1. The germline V gene has CDR1 SNHLY and CDR2 FYNNEI. The J segment lost 8 bases and the V segment lost 4 bases, leaving 10 bases of the junction unmatched. The CDR3 runs 14 residues. Full variable domain (rest looked up from reference TRBV2 and TRBJ1-1): EPEVTQTPSHQVTQMGQEVILRCVPISNHLYFYWYRQILGQKVEFLVSFYNNEISEKSEIFDDQFSVERPDGSNFTLKIRSTKLEDSAMYFCASSGRTGISEAFFGQGTRLTVV.

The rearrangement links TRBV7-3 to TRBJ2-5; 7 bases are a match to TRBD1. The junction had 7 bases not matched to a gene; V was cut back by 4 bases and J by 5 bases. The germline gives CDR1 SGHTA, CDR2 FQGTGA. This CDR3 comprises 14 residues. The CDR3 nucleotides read TGTGCCAGCAGCTCGGACAGGCATAGCGAGACCCAGTACTTC. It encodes CASSSDRHSETQYF.

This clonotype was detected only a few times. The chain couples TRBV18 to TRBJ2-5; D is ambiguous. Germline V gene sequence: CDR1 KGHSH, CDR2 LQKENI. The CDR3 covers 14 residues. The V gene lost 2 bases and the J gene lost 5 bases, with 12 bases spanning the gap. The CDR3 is CASSPRAVRETQYF. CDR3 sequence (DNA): TGTGCCAGCTCACCAAGGGCGGTTCGGGAGACCCAGTACTTC.

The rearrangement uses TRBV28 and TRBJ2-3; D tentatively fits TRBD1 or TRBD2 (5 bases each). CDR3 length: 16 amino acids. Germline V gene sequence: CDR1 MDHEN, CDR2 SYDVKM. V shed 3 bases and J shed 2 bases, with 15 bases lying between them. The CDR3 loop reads CASSFTWGSLTDTQYF. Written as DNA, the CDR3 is TGTGCCAGCAGTTTCACGTGGGGGTCCCTCACAGATACGCAGTATTTT. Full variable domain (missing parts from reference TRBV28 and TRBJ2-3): DVKVTQSSRYLVKRTGEKVFLECVQDMDHENMFWYRQDPGLGLRLIYFSYDVKMKEKGDIPEGYSVSREKKERFSLILESASTNQTSMYLCASSFTWGSLTDTQYFGPGTRLTVL.

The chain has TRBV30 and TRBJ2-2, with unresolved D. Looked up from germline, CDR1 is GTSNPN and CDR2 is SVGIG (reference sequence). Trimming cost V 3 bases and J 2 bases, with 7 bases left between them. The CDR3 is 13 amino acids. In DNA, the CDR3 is TGTGCCTGGAGCTTCTTAAACACCGGGGAGCTGTTTTTT. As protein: CAWSFLNTGELFF.

The CDR3 spells CASSMNGVRETQYF. The CDR3 nucleotides read TGTGCCAGCAGCATGAACGGGGTGCGGGAGACCCAGTACTTC. The chain is built from TRBV28 and TRBJ2-5, with D possibly matching TRBD2 (5 bases). The germline V and J ends were trimmed by 6 bases and 5 bases, with 16 bases remaining between them. Germline V gene data show CDR1 as MDHEN and CDR2 as SYDVKM. The CDR3 consists of 14 residues.

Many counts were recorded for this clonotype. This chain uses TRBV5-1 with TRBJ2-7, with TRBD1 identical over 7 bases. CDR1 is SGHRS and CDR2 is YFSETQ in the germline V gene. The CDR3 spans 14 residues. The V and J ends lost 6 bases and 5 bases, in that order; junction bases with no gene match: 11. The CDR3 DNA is TGCGCCAGCACCTCTCCAGGGGGAAGCGACGAGCAGTACTTC. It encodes CASTSPGGSDEQYF.

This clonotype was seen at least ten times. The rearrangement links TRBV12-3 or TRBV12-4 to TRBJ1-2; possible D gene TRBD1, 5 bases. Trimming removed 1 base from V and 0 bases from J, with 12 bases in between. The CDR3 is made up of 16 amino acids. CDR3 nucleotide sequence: TGTGCCAGCAGTTTAGGCGGGAGGGGAGCTAACTATGGCTACACCTTC. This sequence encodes CASSLGGRGANYGYTF.

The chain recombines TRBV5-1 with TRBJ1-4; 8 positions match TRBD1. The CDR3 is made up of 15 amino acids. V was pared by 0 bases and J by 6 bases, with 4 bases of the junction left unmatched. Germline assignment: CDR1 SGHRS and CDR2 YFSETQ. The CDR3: CASSLAQGAYEKLFF. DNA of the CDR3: TGCGCCAGCAGCTTGGCGCAGGGGGCATATGAAAAACTGTTTTTT.

In DNA, the CDR3 is TGCAGTGCTCCGGACAGTTACGAGCAGTACTTC. It translates to CSAPDSYEQYF. The V call is TRBV20-1, the J call TRBJ2-7, with D possibly TRBD1 on 6 matching bases. The V and J ends lost 5 bases and 4 bases respectively, with 9 bases between them. This CDR3 has 11 amino acids. Germline CDR1 is DFQATT and CDR2 is SNEGSKA (reference sequence).

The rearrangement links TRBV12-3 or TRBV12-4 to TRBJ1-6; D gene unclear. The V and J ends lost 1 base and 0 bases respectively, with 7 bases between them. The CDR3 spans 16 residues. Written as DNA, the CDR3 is TGTGCCAGCAGTTTAGTAAGGAGCTCCTATAATTCACCCCTCCACTTT. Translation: CASSLVRSSYNSPLHF.